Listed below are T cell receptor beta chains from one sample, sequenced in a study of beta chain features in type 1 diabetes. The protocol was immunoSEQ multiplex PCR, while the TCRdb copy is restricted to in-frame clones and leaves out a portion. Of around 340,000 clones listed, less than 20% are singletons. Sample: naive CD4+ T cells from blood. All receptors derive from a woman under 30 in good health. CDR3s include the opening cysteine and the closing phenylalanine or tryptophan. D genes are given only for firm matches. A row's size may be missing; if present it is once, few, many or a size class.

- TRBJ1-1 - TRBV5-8 CASSKGWDTEAFF TGTGCCAGTAGCAAGGGGTGGGATACTGAAGCTTTCTTT
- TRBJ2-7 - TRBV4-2 CASSQDAGPSSYEQYF TGTGCCAGCAGCCAAGATGCGGGACCGAGCTCCTACGAGCAGTACTTC
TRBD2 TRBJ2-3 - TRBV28 CASSLDSGGAGTDTQYF TGTGCCAGCAGTTTAGATAGCGGGGGGGCCGGGACAGATACGCAGTATTTT
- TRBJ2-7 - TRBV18 CASSPPVSSYEQYF TGTGCCAGCTCACCACCGGTCAGCTCCTACGAGCAGTACTTC
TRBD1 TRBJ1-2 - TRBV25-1 CASSLQGAGYGYTF TGTGCCAGCAGTTTACAGGGGGCTGGCTATGGCTACACCTTC
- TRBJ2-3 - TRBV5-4 CASSLQGRTDTQYF TGTGCCAGCAGCTTACAGGGTAGAACAGATACGCAGTATTTT
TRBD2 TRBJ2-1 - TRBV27 CASSSGLEGNLNEQFF TGTGCCAGCAGTTCCGGACTAGAGGGGAACCTCAATGAGCAGTTCTTC
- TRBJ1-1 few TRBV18 CASSRYNAEANTEAFF TGTGCCAGCTCTCGCTATAATGCGGAAGCGAACACTGAAGCTTTCTTT
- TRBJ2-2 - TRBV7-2 CASSPRRATGELFF TGTGCCAGCAGCCCACGGAGGGCCACCGGGGAGCTGTTTTTT
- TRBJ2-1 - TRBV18 CASSPEGNEQFF TGTGCCAGCTCACCAGAGGGAAATGAGCAGTTCTTC
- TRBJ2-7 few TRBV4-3 CASSQEAGGYEQYF TGCGCCAGCAGCCAAGAGGCAGGAGGCTACGAGCAGTACTTC
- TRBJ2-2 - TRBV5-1 CASSFGNTGELFF TGCGCCAGCAGCTTCGGGAACACCGGGGAGCTGTTTTTT
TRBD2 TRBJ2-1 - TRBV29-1 CSSRAASGKYNEQFF TGCAGCTCCCGGGCGGCTAGCGGGAAATACAATGAGCAGTTCTTC
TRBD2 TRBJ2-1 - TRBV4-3 CASSQVLAGGNQGEQFF TGCGCCAGCAGCCAAGTGCTAGCGGGGGGCAATCAGGGTGAGCAGTTCTTC
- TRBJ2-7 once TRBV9 CASSVGTSLLDEQYF TGTGCCAGCAGCGTAGGGACAAGCCTGTTGGACGAGCAGTACTTC
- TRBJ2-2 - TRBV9 CASSVAGGELFF TGTGCCAGCAGCGTCGCGGGCGGGGAGCTGTTTTTT
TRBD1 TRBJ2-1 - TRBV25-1 CASGRDRDNEQFF TGTGCCAGCGGCCGGGACAGGGACAATGAGCAGTTCTTC
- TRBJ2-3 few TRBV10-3 CATRLDTDTQYF TGTGCCACAAGACTTGACACAGATACGCAGTATTTT
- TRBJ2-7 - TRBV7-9 CASSLSGSDEQYF TGTGCCAGCAGCTTATCGGGATCGGACGAGCAGTACTTC
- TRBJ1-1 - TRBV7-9 CASSLGSEAFF TGTGCCAGCAGCTTAGGGAGTGAAGCTTTCTTT
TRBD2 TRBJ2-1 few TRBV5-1 CASSLLSTSGSPDNEQFF TGCGCCAGCAGCCTCCTCTCGACTAGCGGGAGTCCTGACAATGAGCAGTTCTTC
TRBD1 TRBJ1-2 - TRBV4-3 CASSPGRTGGSYGYTF TGCGCCAGCAGCCCCGGTCGGACAGGAGGCAGTTATGGCTACACCTTC
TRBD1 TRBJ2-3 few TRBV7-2 CASSSPGQTDTQYF TGTGCCAGCAGCTCCCCGGGACAGACAGATACGCAGTATTTT
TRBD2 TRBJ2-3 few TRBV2 CASSEENGGARYF TGTGCCAGCAGTGAAGAGAACGGGGGGGCTAGGTATTTT
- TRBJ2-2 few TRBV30 CAWSTRVDDTGELFF TGTGCCTGGAGTACCAGGGTCGACGACACCGGGGAGCTGTTTTTT
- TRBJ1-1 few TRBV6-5 CASSPPGRGTEAFF TGTGCCAGCAGTCCTCCAGGGAGGGGGACTGAAGCTTTCTTT
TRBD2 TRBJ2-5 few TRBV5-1 CASSLGLAGVETQYF TGCGCCAGCAGCTTGGGACTAGCGGGGGTAGAGACCCAGTACTTC